Detailed here is one T cell receptor beta chain. This clonotype was observed at least ten times. Its antigen target is currently unknown. Base qualities are not at hand, and no much larger clone is one base apart. Donors were around 37 systemically healthy Caucasian individuals from Russia aged about 6 to 100 years. Around 10 milliliters of peripheral blood were collected from each donor into EDTA-treated Vacutainer tubes. Ficoll-Paque density-gradient centrifugation was used to isolate PBMCs, with at least 7 million per sample. Total RNA was extracted from PBMCs with Trizol reagent, with at least 5 micrograms obtained per sample. For every donor, an aliquot of PBMCs went through flow cytometry to measure the percentages of naive CD45RAhigh/CD27high T cells. This specimen comes from a study of blood T cells in healthy people across ages (dated by TCRdb to the mid-2010s). Context from the whole study: In model experiments, roughly one uniquely barcoded TCR beta cDNA molecule per two T cells was captured by template switching. To avoid experimental bias, donors of different ages were distributed randomly across sequencing lanes. Using the same blood draw, the study looked at two additional independent replicas of 1 million unique cDNA reads for two donors, one aged 18 to 29 and the other aged 80 or older. The study measured age-related changes in TCR beta repertoire diversity using deep sequencing normalized with unique cDNA molecular identifiers. Four age groups were formed from the donors: young (average about 16 years), middle-aged (around 40), aged (62) and long-lived (about 80).

The study at large found these results: As age increased, observed TCR beta diversity per million T cells dropped in a roughly linear way, and a significant reduction was already evident by age about 40. Compared with the aged group, more naive CD4+ T cells, fewer expanded clones and increased TCR diversity were shown by the long-lived group, suggesting age selection. Because donor CMV infection status was unknown, age-related changes in expanded clonotypes were potentially confounded. The percentage of naive T cells measured by flow cytometry correlated strongly with observed TCR beta diversity. Conclusive comparison of naive and antigen-experienced compartments was prevented by the profiling of bulk unsorted PBMCs. Estimates of total diversity from one million sequenced T cells were regarded as lower bounds and underestimates.

Libraries were constructed by 5' RACE. Reads for this sample came from an Illumina HiSeq 2500. A second PCR of roughly 6 to 11 cycles was run with a J-beta primer mix and a sample-barcoded 5' primer. Each TCR beta cDNA molecule received a unique molecular identifier from a template-switch 5' adaptor carrying 12 random nucleotides. At least 2.5 million CDR3-containing paired-end reads were obtained from each sample. First-strand cDNA was synthesized from all RNA with the Mint cDNA synthesis kit, primed by a TRBC-specific oligonucleotide. All cDNA was treated with uracil-DNA glycosylase and then went through a first 18-cycle PCR with the universal primers M1SS and BC2_uni_R. The authors' analysis ran thus. For normalization, 1 million high-quality reads, each with a distinct molecular identifier, were randomly selected from each sample. Reads sharing molecular identifiers were discarded rather than binned into consensus sequences. MiTCR, set to a Q25 quality threshold and the strictest error-elimination algorithm, was used for CDR3 identification, clonotype clustering and error correction. A nonparametric unseen species model with Euler transformation was used to estimate lower-bound total TCR beta diversity. The public reads were run again by TCRdb, first through fastp at Q25 and then through MiXCR, and only productive beta chains were kept. Each entry merges the rows of one CDR3 protein and shows their most common DNA and genes. The V and J calls shown here were made by TCRdb, not taken from the authors' results. The sample table records around 1.7 million distinct CDR3 sequences; roughly 30% of these occur just once. The top ten clones comprise 7.7% of the sample.

The cysteine opens and the phenylalanine closes a CDR3 of 15 amino acids. The sequence is cut down to CDR3 DNA, 45 bases in frame from base 1. V is trimmed back by 7 bases and J by 3 bases, and the junction contains 9 bases that no gene match accounts for. CDR1 and CDR2, per the germline V gene (reference sequence), are WNHNN and SYGVQD. The sequencing input was blood. The sequence was obtained from a woman in her twenties or thirties in good health. The V and J segments used are TRBV10-1 and TRBJ2-7, and 10 bases in between align with TRBD2. DNA sequence: TGCGCCAGCACGGCCTCAGCGGGAGGGTTCTACGAGCAGTACTTC. It translates as CASTASAGGFYEQYF.